Presented here are 19 T cell receptor beta chains from one specimen sequenced in a study of cytomegalovirus exposure and HLA in healthy donors. The assay was immunoSEQ multiplex PCR, and TCRdb's table has in-frame clones only and misses some. The sample contains roughly 300,000 clones, 86% of which appear only once. Sequencing was done on a sample of PBMCs. These receptors originate from a woman younger than 30 in good health and CMV-seronegative.

The rearrangement uses TRBV28 and TRBJ1-2, with D unresolved. This CDR3 is 12 amino acids long. V gave up 6 bases and J gave up 8 bases, with 13 bases separating them. Germline CDR1 is MDHEN and CDR2 is SYDVKM. Here the CDR3 reads CASSLIGEGYTF. The CDR3 coding sequence is TGTGCCAGCAGCCTGATCGGGGAGGGCTACACCTTC.

In this sample, this clone turned up once. V gene TRBV27 combines with J gene TRBJ2-1; TRBD2 matches at 12 bases. V shed 7 bases and J 5 bases; nucleotides not matched to a gene: 6. The CDR3 extends over 15 amino acids. Germline CDR1 and CDR2: MNHEY and SMNVEV (reference sequence). CDR3 nucleotide sequence: TGTGCCAGCACCCGGACTAGCGGGGTACACAATGAGCAGTTCTTC. This sequence encodes CASTRTSGVHNEQFF.

In this sample, this clone turned up once. V gene TRBV7-2 combines with J gene TRBJ1-2; 7 bases line up with TRBD1. The CDR3 is 19 amino acids. CDR1 SGHTA and CDR2 FQGNSA come from the germline V gene. Unmatched junction bases numbered 20, after V lost 2 bases and J lost 5 bases. The CDR3 spells CASSLTSGGNDWFGYGYTF. The CDR3, as DNA: TGTGCCAGCAGCTTAACATCAGGGGGGAATGATTGGTTTGGTTATGGCTACACCTTC.

The chain carries TRBV29-1 and TRBJ2-5; D might be TRBD2 (6 bases). Looked up from germline, CDR1 is SQVTM and CDR2 is ANQGSEA. V was cut by 7 bases and J by 3 bases, with 12 bases left in between. The CDR3 is 12 residues long. The CDR3 DNA follows: TGCAGCGGGTCTAGCGTAGAAGAGACCCAGTACTTC. Residues: CSGSSVEETQYF.

The chain uses TRBV4-3 and TRBJ1-2; D remains ambiguous. The length of the CDR3 is 17 residues. V lost 0 bases, J lost 3 bases, and 17 bases lay in between. The V gene's germline CDR1 is LGHNA and CDR2 YSLEER. The CDR3 is CASSQDLGVLPDYGYTF. The CDR3 DNA is TGCGCCAGCAGCCAAGATCTGGGCGTGCTTCCAGACTATGGCTACACCTTC.

The rearrangement joins TRBV13 to TRBJ2-2; unclear D gene. This CDR3 comprises 17 residues. V lost 2 bases, J lost 4 bases, and 17 bases lay in between. Germline CDR1 is PRHDT and CDR2 is FYEKMQ (reference sequence). DNA for the CDR3: TGTGCCAGCAGCTTAAAGGTAGCCAGCGACGGCACCGGGGAGCTGTTTTTT. This translates into CASSLKVASDGTGELFF.

This clone has just a few counts. Other DNA sequences in the same sample also yield this CDR3. J is TRBJ2-5 and V is TRBV7-3; 7 bases fit TRBD2. Trimming took 3 bases from V and 5 from J; bases not matched to a gene: 6. This CDR3 contains 14 residues. Germline CDR1 SGHTA, CDR2 FQGTGA. CDR3: CASSLGGSGETQYF. For the CDR3, the DNA is TGTGCCAGCAGCTTGGGCGGGAGCGGTGAGACCCAGTACTTC.

Comments on this clone: This specimen includes other DNA sequences encoding the same CDR3. CDR3 sequence: CASSQEEGASYEQYF. DNA for the CDR3: TGCGCCAGCAGCCAAGAAGAGGGGGCCTCCTACGAGCAGTACTTC. The V gene is TRBV4-3, the J gene TRBJ2-7; TRBD1 agrees at 7 bases. V lost 0 bases, J lost 0 bases, and 2 bases stayed unmatched. CDR1 LGHNA and CDR2 YSLEER come from the germline V gene. This CDR3 has 15 amino acids.

V and J are TRBV5-1 and TRBJ2-2; 7 bases map to TRBD1. Germline CDR1 reads SGHRS; CDR2 reads YFSETQ. With 4 bases clipped from V and 3 bases from J, the junction kept 6 bases outside the gene matches. The CDR3 spans 15 residues. CDR3 in amino acids: CASSPGQVDTGELFF. The DNA for the CDR3 is TGCGCCAGCAGCCCCGGACAGGTGGACACCGGGGAGCTGTTTTTT.

This clone appeared once. The genes are TRBV11-2 and TRBJ2-1; TRBD2 aligns across 11 bases. This CDR3 region has 16 residues. Germline V gene lookup returns CDR1 SGHAT and CDR2 FQNNGV. Trimming at V came to 5 bases and at J to 1 base, leaving 4 bases not matched to a gene. The CDR3 loop reads CASSSPSGRSYNEQFF. The CDR3 nucleotides read TGTGCCAGCAGCAGCCCTAGCGGGAGGTCCTACAATGAGCAGTTCTTC.

The chain is built from TRBV7-9 and TRBJ2-6; TRBD1 agrees at 8 bases. The germline V gene has CDR1 SEHNR and CDR2 FQNEAQ (reference sequence). J lost 0 bases, V lost 5 bases, and 6 bases had no gene match. The CDR3 covers 17 residues. CDR3 sequence reads: CASSAGTGGSGANVLTF. CDR3 DNA: TGTGCCAGCAGCGCCGGGACAGGCGGCTCTGGGGCCAACGTCCTGACTTTC.

CDR3 loop: CASSWTTSGSYNEQFF. The CDR3 DNA is TGCGCCAGCAGCTGGACGACTAGCGGGAGCTACAATGAGCAGTTCTTC. The J gene is TRBJ2-1, the V gene TRBV5-1, with TRBD2 matching 12 bases. V shed 3 bases and J 3 bases; nucleotides not matched to a gene: 4. Germline CDR1 reads SGHRS; CDR2 reads YFSETQ. There are 16 residues in the CDR3.

The rearrangement joins TRBV2 to TRBJ1-5; D is undetermined. This CDR3 is built from 14 residues. The germline V gene has CDR1 SNHLY and CDR2 FYNNEI. V was shortened by 5 bases and J by 4 bases, with 12 bases between the two germline ends. In DNA, the CDR3 is TGTGCCAGCAGTAATTCAGGCGGGAATCAGCCCCAGCATTTT. Protein sequence: CASSNSGGNQPQHF.

This clone was picked up one time. This chain uses TRBV5-4 with TRBJ2-2, with D possibly being TRBD2 (5 bases). Germline CDR1 and CDR2: SGHNT and YYREEE (reference sequence). Trimming shortened V by 4 bases and J by 9 bases, and 16 bases separated the two germline ends. CDR3 length: 14 residues. DNA for the CDR3: TGTGCCAGCAGCCGAGAGGGATCGATGCGGGAGCTGTTTTTT. It translates to CASSREGSMRELFF.

V usage is TRBV7-2 and J usage is TRBJ2-7, with D possibly TRBD1 on 6 matching bases. The CDR3 spans 15 residues. Trimming removed 1 base at V and 6 bases at J, with 16 bases between. Germline loops: CDR1 SGHTA, CDR2 FQGNSA. CDR3 nucleotide sequence: TGTGCCAGCAGCTTAGAGTTTCAGGGGTTCGGCGAGCAGTACTTC. Translation gives CASSLEFQGFGEQYF.

The chain is built from TRBV11-3 and TRBJ2-1; 11 positions agree with TRBD1. The CDR3 is 16 amino acids. Germline values: CDR1 SGHNT, CDR2 YENEEA. V lost 4 bases to trimming and J lost 2 bases; unmatched junction nucleotides: 4. In nucleotides, the CDR3 is TGTGCCAGCAGCTCGGACAGGGGGCGGACCTACAATGAGCAGTTCTTC. Its protein product is CASSSDRGRTYNEQFF.

This chain uses TRBV10-3 with TRBJ2-1; 10 bases fit TRBD2. V shed 6 bases and J 9 bases; nucleotides not matched to a gene: 11. The CDR3 contains 15 residues. Germline lookup yields CDR1 ENHRY and CDR2 SYGVKD. CDR3 coding DNA: TGTGCCATCAGCGGACTAGCGGAGACTACAGGTGAGCAGTTCTTC. Translation gives CAISGLAETTGEQFF.

The J gene is TRBJ2-1, the V gene TRBV9, with 8 nucleotides matching TRBD2. With 4 bases clipped from V and 6 bases from J, the junction kept 9 bases outside the gene matches. CDR3 length equals 15 residues. Germline-derived CDR1 and CDR2 are SGDLS and YYNGEE. The CDR3 nucleotides are TGTGCCAGCAGCCCCCGAACTGCGGGAGGCAATGAGCAGTTCTTC. Translating gives CASSPRTAGGNEQFF.

This chain joins TRBV7-9 and TRBJ2-3; D unclear. Germline lookup yields CDR1 SEHNR and CDR2 FQNEAQ (reference sequence). Trimming shortened V by 1 base and J by 1 base, and 12 bases separated the two germline ends. The CDR3 has 16 residues. The CDR3 here is CASSLVVADGTDTQYF. CDR3 DNA sequence: TGTGCCAGCAGCTTAGTGGTAGCCGACGGCACAGATACGCAGTATTTT.